The 19 T cell receptor beta chains given below trace back to one sample, sequenced in a study of blood T cell repertoires in COVID-19. Sequenced by immunoSEQ multiplex PCR; TCRdb stores in-frame clones only, minus some. The repertoire holds fewer than 400,000 clones, with 85% as singletons. Sequenced: peripheral blood. These receptors came from a woman aged 18-29 years with acute or convalescent COVID-19.

V is TRBV29-1 and J is TRBJ1-1; D unresolved. CDR1 and CDR2 from the germline V gene are SQVTM and ANQGSEA. CDR3 size: 12 residues. Trimming cost V 4 bases and J 2 bases, with 8 bases left between them. The CDR3 region is CSVVVSNTEAFF. Written as DNA, the CDR3 is TGCAGCGTTGTAGTTAGCAACACTGAAGCTTTCTTT. The full variable domain, rest sourced from reference TRBV29-1 and TRBJ1-1, is SAVISQKPSRDICQRGTSLTIQCQVDSQVTMMFWYRQQPGQSLTLIATANQGSEATYESGFVIDKFPISRPNLTFSTLTVSNMSPEDSSIYLCSVVVSNTEAFFGQGTRLTVV.

CDR3 region: CASSPGQGSSGANVLTF. The CDR3 bases are TGCGCCAGCAGCCCCGGACAGGGGTCCTCTGGGGCCAACGTCCTGACTTTC. The chain employs TRBV5-1 and TRBJ2-6, with 9 bases that match TRBD1. Losses at the gene ends were 4 bases for V and 0 bases for J; bases not matched to a gene: 5. This CDR3 is built from 17 residues. CDR1 and CDR2 from the germline V gene are SGHRS and YFSETQ.

The chain carries TRBV6-4 and TRBJ2-2; tentatively, D is TRBD2 (6 bases). The CDR3 has 14 amino acids. Trimming shortened V by 11 bases and J by 6 bases, and 19 bases separated the two germline ends. In germline, CDR1 is MRHNA, CDR2 SNTAGT. The CDR3 region has the DNA TGTGCCCCCCAGAGGAGGGGTATGGCCGGGGAGCTGTTTTTT. This translates into CAPQRRGMAGELFF.

This clone was counted a single time. The chain links TRBV3-1 (or the pseudogene TRBV3-2) to TRBJ2-5; 9 positions agree with TRBD2. Per the germline V gene, CDR1 is LGHDT and CDR2 is YNNKEL (reference sequence). The length of the CDR3 is 16 residues. Trimming at V came to 1 base and at J to 4 bases, leaving 7 bases not matched to a gene. The CDR3 bases are TGTGCCAGCAGCCAAGGTAGCGGGAGATCCGGAGAGACCCAGTACTTC. Protein product: CASSQGSGRSGETQYF.

The chain carries TRBV30 and TRBJ1-6; D unclear. V gave up 5 bases and J gave up 3 bases, with 11 bases separating them. Germline V gene sequence: CDR1 GTSNPN, CDR2 SVGIG (reference sequence). This CDR3 is 14 amino acids long. CDR3 sequence: CAWSAEDYNSPLHF. CDR3 nucleotide sequence: TGTGCCTGGTCGGCAGAGGACTATAATTCACCCCTCCACTTT.

The J gene is TRBJ1-3, the V gene TRBV5-4; D is unresolved. V was shortened by 0 bases and J by 4 bases, with 8 bases between the two germline ends. The CDR3 has 14 residues. The germline CDR1 and CDR2 sequences are SGHNT and YYREEE (reference sequence). The CDR3 sequence is CASSLAEGGNTIYF. CDR3 sequence (DNA): TGTGCCAGCAGCTTGGCAGAGGGCGGAAACACCATATATTTT. Variable domain in full (rest from reference TRBV5-4 and TRBJ1-3): ETGVTQSPTHLIKTRGQQVTLRCSSQSGHNTVSWYQQALGQGPQFIFQYYREEENGRGNFPPRFSGLQFPNYSSELNVNALELDDSALYLCASSLAEGGNTIYFGEGSWLTVV.

This clone was observed a few times. V gene TRBV4-2 combines with J gene TRBJ1-1; D unresolved. V lost 0 bases, J lost 1 base, and 12 bases lay in between. This CDR3 spans 16 amino acids. The germline gives CDR1 LGHNA, CDR2 YNFKEQ. The CDR3 DNA reads as TGTGCCAGCAGCCAAGACCACGGGGTGGCGAACACTGAAGCTTTCTTT. This encodes CASSQDHGVANTEAFF.

The chain carries TRBV7-9 and TRBJ2-5, with D possibly TRBD1 on 6 matching bases. CDR1 and CDR2 (germline): SEHNR, FQNEAQ (reference sequence). Trimming removed 5 bases at V and 5 bases at J, with 12 bases between. The CDR3 consists of 13 residues. CDR3 loop: CASSMTQGETQYF. The CDR3 DNA follows: TGTGCCAGCAGCATGACGCAGGGGGAGACCCAGTACTTC. Supplemented by reference TRBV7-9 and TRBJ2-5, the full variable domain reads DTGVSQNPRHKITKRGQNVTFRCDPISEHNRLYWYRQTLGQGPEFLTYFQNEAQLEKSRLLSDRFSAERPKGSFSTLEIQRTEQGDSAMYLCASSMTQGETQYFGPGTRLLVL.

This clone appeared once. The chain carries TRBV30 and TRBJ2-7, with 9 bases matching TRBD1. There are 16 residues in the CDR3. V lost 0 bases, J lost 2 bases, and 8 bases stayed unmatched. Germline CDR1 reads GTSNPN; CDR2 reads SVGIG (reference sequence). CDR3 amino acids: CAWSVLGTGSPYEQYF. The CDR3 nucleotides read TGTGCCTGGAGTGTACTCGGGACAGGGAGCCCCTACGAGCAGTACTTC.

The V call is TRBV27, the J call TRBJ1-2, with a tentative D call TRBD1 (5 bases). Trimming took off 8 bases at V and 8 bases at J, with 18 bases between the two ends. Looked up from germline, CDR1 is MNHEY and CDR2 is SMNVEV (reference sequence). The CDR3 spans 13 residues. CDR3 in amino acids: CASFQMGGVGYTF. The DNA of the CDR3 is TGTGCCAGCTTTCAGATGGGGGGGGTAGGCTACACCTTC.

The J gene is TRBJ1-5, the V gene TRBV18, with 7 bases fitting TRBD1. The CDR3 spans 14 residues. V gave up 6 bases and J gave up 7 bases; unmatched junction bases: 9. Germline lookup yields CDR1 KGHSH and CDR2 LQKENI. The CDR3, as DNA: TGTGCCAGCTCCGTAGGGACAGAAGGACAGCCCCAGCATTTT. It specifies CASSVGTEGQPQHF.

CDR3 sequence: CASTTGAGTKYEQYF. CDR3 nucleotides: TGTGCCAGCACCACCGGCGCCGGGACTAAATACGAGCAGTACTTC. The J gene is TRBJ2-7, the V gene TRBV28; TRBD2 matches at 7 bases. The CDR3 spans 15 residues. Germline V gives CDR1 MDHEN, CDR2 SYDVKM. V trimming: 7 bases; J trimming: 4 bases; junction bases outside the gene matches: 13.

The CDR3 loop is CASRSGTSYNEQFF. In DNA form, the CDR3 reads TGTGCCAGCAGGAGCGGGACGTCCTACAATGAGCAGTTCTTC. This chain uses TRBV27 with TRBJ2-1, with 7 bases lining up with TRBD2. With 6 bases clipped from V and 1 base from J, the junction kept 3 bases outside the gene matches. Germline V gives CDR1 MNHEY, CDR2 SMNVEV (reference sequence). The CDR3 contains 14 residues.

Remarks on this clone: The sample carries other DNA sequences with the same CDR3. J is TRBJ2-7 and V is TRBV9, with unresolved D. Germline CDR1 and CDR2: SGDLS and YYNGEE. The CDR3 totals 15 residues. V lost 0 bases and J lost 0, with 10 bases in between. Here the CDR3 reads CASSVEGGSSYEQYF. In DNA form, the CDR3 reads TGTGCCAGCAGCGTAGAAGGCGGTAGCTCCTACGAGCAGTACTTC.

The chain is built from TRBV7-9 and TRBJ1-2; 9 bases line up with TRBD1. The CDR3 length is 17 residues. The germline CDR1 and CDR2 sequences are SEHNR and FQNEAQ (reference sequence). V lost 5 bases to trimming and J lost 4 bases; unmatched junction nucleotides: 14. The CDR3 nucleotides read TGTGCCAGCAGCGCAGACTTGGGACAGGGTGTCGGCTATGGCTACACCTTC. Translating gives CASSADLGQGVGYGYTF.

The rearrangement joins TRBV5-1 to TRBJ1-5; a possible D gene is TRBD1 (6 bases). Per germline, CDR1 SGHRS and CDR2 YFSETQ. The CDR3 covers 14 residues. The ends were cut back, 4 bases at V and 5 bases at J, with 13 bases in the middle. In nucleotides, the CDR3 is TGCGCCAGCAGCCCAGGGACACCAGATCAGCCCCAGCATTTT. This encodes CASSPGTPDQPQHF.

The V gene is TRBV14, the J gene TRBJ2-1; 12 bases line up with TRBD2. The germline V gene has CDR1 SGHDN and CDR2 FVKESK. This CDR3 contains 18 residues. Germline trimming cut 3 bases from V and 9 bases from J; bases unmatched to any gene: 15. Here the CDR3 DNA reads TGTGCCAGCAGCCATAGTCTAGGACTAGCGGGGAATTCTAGTGAGCAGTTCTTC. Its translation: CASSHSLGLAGNSSEQFF.

The chain carries TRBV7-2 and TRBJ1-3, with D unresolved. V lost 5 bases, J lost 8 bases, and 10 bases lay in between. This CDR3 is 12 amino acids long. Per germline, CDR1 SGHTA and CDR2 FQGNSA. The CDR3 nucleotides read TGTGCCAGCAGCGCCTCATCGGACACCATATATTTT. Protein: CASSASSDTIYF.

This chain connects TRBV12-3 or TRBV12-4 to TRBJ2-5; weak D call: TRBD2 (5 bases). The CDR3 has 13 residues. The germline V and J ends were trimmed by 3 bases and 5 bases, with 10 bases remaining between them. The CDR3 region has the DNA TGTGCCAGCAGTTTGCCTAGCAGGGAGACCCAGTACTTC. Encoded protein: CASSLPSRETQYF.